Each of the 15 T cell receptor beta chains below was sequenced from the same sample in a study of response to subunit inactivated influenza vaccine (dated by TCRdb to 2016 to 2018). Library method: RT-PCR. Sequencing instrument: Illumina HiSeq 2500. TCRdb reran the public reads through fastp at Q25 and MiXCR, keeping productive beta chains. Rows are unified per CDR3 protein, each entry keeping the most common DNA and genes. The table for this sample lists more than 700,000 distinct CDR3 sequences; approximately 22% of them were counted only once. Approximately 10% of the sample belongs to the ten largest clones. The source was PBMCs from blood, collected roughly 5 days after vaccination. The receptor set was obtained from a man in his fifties who received an inactivated influenza vaccine. Donor details come from another sample of the same person, matched by shared clones.

This clonotype was seen a few times. This rearrangement joins TRBV3-1 to TRBJ2-7, with 12 bases identical to TRBD2. The CDR3 consists of 16 residues. The germline CDR1 and CDR2 sequences are LGHDT and YNNKEL (reference sequence). V was pared by 6 bases and J by 3 bases, with 9 bases of the junction left unmatched. The chain's CDR3 is CASSPKGGLAGYEQYF. The CDR3 DNA sequence: TGTGCCAGCAGTCCGAAGGGGGGACTAGCGGGCTACGAGCAGTACTTC.

This clonotype was seen a handful of times. The chain couples TRBV10-3 to TRBJ1-2, with D perhaps matching TRBD1 (5 bases). Germline V gene sequence: CDR1 ENHRY, CDR2 SYGVKD. The V and J ends lost 7 bases and 5 bases respectively, with 14 bases between them. The CDR3 has 13 residues. The CDR3 sequence: CAITDTGSYGYTF. CDR3 nucleotides: TGTGCCATCACCGATACAGGTTCATATGGCTACACCTTC.

This clonotype was recorded a few times. The gene calls are TRBV20-1 and TRBJ1-2; D may be TRBD1 (5 bases). CDR1 is DFQATT, CDR2 SNEGSKA, per germline (reference sequence). Trimming took 7 bases from V and 6 from J, leaving 12 bases between them. CDR3 length: 11 residues. The CDR3 region is CSVGRAHGYTF. The CDR3 coding sequence is TGCAGTGTGGGCAGGGCCCATGGCTACACCTTC.

This clonotype was seen a few times. The chain couples TRBV29-1 to TRBJ2-7, with TRBD1 matching 10 bases. There are 13 residues in the CDR3. V dropped 4 bases and J dropped 4; count of bases not matched to a gene: 4. The germline V gene has CDR1 SQVTM and CDR2 ANQGSEA. This chain's CDR3 is CSVGRQGAYEQYF. For the CDR3, the DNA is TGCAGCGTTGGCCGACAGGGGGCTTACGAGCAGTACTTC.

The rearrangement links TRBV6-5 to TRBJ1-6, with a weak D call TRBD1 (6 bases). Germline V lookup: CDR1 MNHEY, CDR2 SVGAGI. The V end lost 2 bases, the J end lost 9 bases, and 17 bases lay between the germline ends. The CDR3 runs 16 residues. The CDR3 DNA follows: TGTGCCAGCAGTTACGGCCGGGGGCCGTCGGGTTCACCCCTCCACTTT. Amino acid sequence: CASSYGRGPSGSPLHF.

The chain recombines TRBV27 with TRBJ1-6; D unclear. Per the germline V gene, CDR1 is MNHEY and CDR2 is SMNVEV (reference sequence). This CDR3 has 14 residues. Trimming stripped 6 bases from V and 5 bases from J, with 11 bases between. The CDR3 is CASSQMTDNSPLHF. The CDR3 coding sequence is TGTGCCAGCAGCCAAATGACTGATAATTCACCCCTCCACTTT.

This chain joins TRBV3-1 and TRBJ2-7; D remains unclear. Germline V gives CDR1 LGHDT, CDR2 YNNKEL (reference sequence). This CDR3 region has 13 residues. The germline V and J ends were trimmed by 4 bases and 6 bases, with 13 bases remaining between them. CDR3 residues: CASSPGGAGEQYF. The CDR3 region has the DNA TGTGCCAGCAGCCCCGGTGGCGCCGGCGAGCAGTACTTC.

The V call is TRBV11-2, the J call TRBJ2-5, with D unclear. The CDR3 runs 13 residues. Trimming stripped 4 bases from V and 2 bases from J, with 8 bases between. CDR1 is SGHAT and CDR2 is FQNNGV in the germline V gene. The CDR3 sequence is CASSWAIQETQYF. The CDR3 bases are TGTGCCAGCAGCTGGGCTATTCAAGAGACCCAGTACTTC. The full variable domain, with the rest looked up from reference TRBV11-2 and TRBJ2-5, is EAGVAQSPRYKIIEKRQSVAFWCNPISGHATLYWYQQILGQGPKLLIQFQNNGVVDDSQLPKDRFSAERLKGVDSTLKIQPAKLEDSAVYLCASSWAIQETQYFGPGTRLLVL.

This clonotype occurred many times. The chain links TRBV11-1 to TRBJ2-2; 13 bases agree with TRBD2. The CDR3 is 18 residues long. CDR1 is SGHAT and CDR2 is FQDESV in the germline V gene (reference sequence). Germline trimming cut 1 base from V and 1 base from J; bases unmatched to any gene: 3. CDR3 sequence reads: CASSLGLAGGQNTGELFF. CDR3 bases: TGTGCCAGCAGCTTAGGACTAGCGGGGGGCCAGAACACCGGGGAGCTGTTTTTT.

V and J are TRBV6-5 and TRBJ2-3; D is uncertain. The V gene's germline CDR1 is MNHEY and CDR2 SVGAGI. V shed 2 bases and J shed 7 bases, with 13 bases lying between them. The CDR3 totals 14 residues. The DNA of the CDR3 is TGTGCCAGCAGTTACGCCCTCGACCGCAATACGCAGTATTTT. This translates into CASSYALDRNTQYF.

The V and J genes are TRBV4-3 and TRBJ1-1, with a weak D call TRBD1 (5 bases). CDR1 and CDR2 from the germline V gene are LGHNA and YSLEER. CDR3 length equals 15 residues. With 0 bases removed from V and 6 bases from J, the gap between germline ends came to 14 bases. The CDR3 spells CASSQDPGDFAEAFF. The DNA for the CDR3 is TGCGCCAGCAGCCAAGATCCGGGGGACTTCGCTGAAGCTTTCTTT.

This chain joins TRBV27 and TRBJ2-7, with D perhaps TRBD1 or TRBD2 (7 bases each). This CDR3 has 15 residues. CDR1 and CDR2 from the germline V gene are MNHEY and SMNVEV (reference sequence). V was clipped by 6 bases and J by 3 bases, with 18 bases between them. CDR3 bases: TGTGCCAGCAGCGTATACAGGGGAGGGTTCTACGAGCAGTACTTC. Its translation is CASSVYRGGFYEQYF.

This clonotype occurred a few times. The CDR3 loop is CASSQPGQSYGYTF. CDR3 in DNA: TGCGCCAGCAGCCAGCCGGGACAGTCTTATGGCTACACCTTC. This chain uses TRBV4-3 with TRBJ1-2, with TRBD1 identical over 7 bases. The germline CDR1 and CDR2 sequences are LGHNA and YSLEER. V lost 3 bases, J lost 5 bases, and 6 bases stayed unmatched. The length of the CDR3 is 14 residues.

There are a few counts of this clonotype. The genes are TRBV6-2 or TRBV6-3 and TRBJ2-7, with 9 positions matching TRBD2. CDR1 is MNHEY and CDR2 is SVGEGT in the germline V gene. The CDR3 consists of 16 residues. J was trimmed by 7 bases and V by 0 bases; bases with no gene match: 10. The CDR3 DNA reads as TGTGCCAGCAGTTACTCGACGCGGGAGGGCCTTGAGGAGCAGTACTTC. Protein sequence: CASSYSTREGLEEQYF.

As concerns this clonotype: Possible read error: a much larger clone is one base away. The missing conserved phenylalanine or tryptophan at the end of this CDR3 makes a read error likely. This rearrangement joins TRBV6-1 to TRBJ2-3; the match to TRBD2 covers 9 bases. In germline, CDR1 is MNHNS, CDR2 SASEGT. Unmatched junction bases numbered 1, after V lost 6 bases and J lost 0 bases. The CDR3 runs to 14 residues. Here the CDR3 DNA reads TGTGCCAGCAGGCTAGCGGGGAGCACAGATACGCAGTATTTA. Its protein product is CASRLAGSTDTQYL.